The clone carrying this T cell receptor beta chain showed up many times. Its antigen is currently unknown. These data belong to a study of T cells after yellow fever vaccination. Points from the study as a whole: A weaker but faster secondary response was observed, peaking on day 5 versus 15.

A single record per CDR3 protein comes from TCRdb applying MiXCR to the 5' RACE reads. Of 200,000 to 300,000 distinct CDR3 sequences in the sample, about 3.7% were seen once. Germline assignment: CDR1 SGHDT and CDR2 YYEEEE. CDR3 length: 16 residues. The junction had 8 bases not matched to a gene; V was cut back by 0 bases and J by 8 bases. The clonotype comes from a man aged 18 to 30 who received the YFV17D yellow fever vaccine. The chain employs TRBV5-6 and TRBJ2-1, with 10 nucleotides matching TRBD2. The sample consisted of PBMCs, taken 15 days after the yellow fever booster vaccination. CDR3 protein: CASSLVERGGLHEQFF. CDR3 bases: TGTGCCAGCAGCTTGGTGGAGCGGGGGGGCCTCCATGAGCAGTTCTTC.